This T cell receptor (beta chain) was identified in a study of T cells after yellow fever vaccination. Study in general: Libraries from low-cell-number fractions were prepared with the SMART-Seq v4 Ultra Low Input RNA kit.

TCRdb passed the 5' RACE reads through MiXCR, listing each CDR3 protein once. This sample has about 550,000 distinct CDR3 sequences; under 25% occur once, and the top ten carry around an eighth. V lost 1 base and J lost 3, with 13 bases in between. The CDR3 consists of 15 residues. Sample: PBMCs, taken 15 days after the yellow fever booster vaccination. The source is a man under 40 who received the YFV17D yellow fever vaccine. The chain links TRBV12-3 or TRBV12-4 to TRBJ2-7; D is unclear. The chain's CDR3 is CASSLGGIIGYEQYF. CDR3 in DNA: TGTGCCAGCAGTTTAGGGGGTATTATCGGCTACGAGCAGTACTTC.